These 18 T cell receptor beta chains were all obtained from the same sample, sequenced in a study of T cell repertoires in cytomegalovirus infection (dated by TCRdb to between 2018 and 2020). The intended sense of this specimen's treatment or condition label: in vitro stimulation with specific CMV peptide epitopes to enrich CMV-specific T cells. The instrument was an Illumina HiSeq 1500. TCRdb reworked the public reads: Q25 trimming with fastp, MiXCR clone assembly, productive beta chains retained. Here each entry gathers all rows of one CDR3 protein and keeps the most common genes and DNA. This sample is represented by over 95,000 distinct CDR3 sequences; more than 30% of them were singletons. The ten largest clones capture less than 45% of the sample. These receptors' antigens are unknown. The sequences come from CD8+ T cells from cultured PBMCs, collected from culture after CMV antigen stimulation. The receptors were sampled from a human donor in good health (CMV status not recorded). Some clones in this sample may be carry-over from other donors' samples.

The chain employs TRBV5-1 and TRBJ2-1; unclear D gene. CDR1 is SGHRS, CDR2 YFSETQ, per germline. The CDR3 runs 12 residues. Between the trimmed V and J ends, which lost 5 bases and 6 bases, there was a span of 9 bases. The CDR3: CASREPGNEQFF. DNA for the CDR3: TGCGCCAGCAGGGAACCTGGCAATGAGCAGTTCTTC.

The V gene is TRBV4-1, the J gene TRBJ1-3, with D perhaps matching TRBD1 (5 bases). Per the germline V gene, CDR1 is MGHRA and CDR2 is YSYEKL. The CDR3 has 16 amino acids. V was shortened by 4 bases and J by 0 bases, with 13 bases between the two germline ends. CDR3 coding DNA: TGCGCCAGCAGCCCTACAGGAGGACTCTCTGGAAACACCATATATTTT. Translating it yields CASSPTGGLSGNTIYF.

This clonotype was observed a handful of times. This chain links TRBV27 with TRBJ1-6, with no clear D. Germline assignment: CDR1 MNHEY and CDR2 SMNVEV (reference sequence). Trimming took 2 bases from V and 5 from J, leaving 13 bases between them. This CDR3 spans 16 amino acids. The CDR3 region has the DNA TGTGCCAGCAGTTTACTTTCCGGAAGGGATAATTCACCCCTCCACTTT. Translated: CASSLLSGRDNSPLHF.

The V gene is TRBV7-9, the J gene TRBJ2-2; no clear D gene. From germline, CDR1 is SEHNR and CDR2 FQNEAQ (reference sequence). The V end lost 5 bases, the J end lost 1 base, and 14 bases lay between the germline ends. CDR3 length: 16 residues. CDR3 amino acids: CASSLEVRRNTGELFF. As DNA, the CDR3 is TGTGCCAGCAGCCTCGAGGTACGGAGGAACACCGGGGAGCTGTTTTTT.

A few counts support this clonotype. The J gene is TRBJ2-7, the V gene TRBV20-1, with 7 bases identical to TRBD1. The CDR3 totals 12 residues. Germline values: CDR1 DFQATT, CDR2 SNEGSKA (reference sequence). The trim removed 3 bases at V and 6 bases at J, leaving 5 bases unmatched. The CDR3 protein is CSAREDRREQYF. The CDR3 DNA reads as TGCAGTGCTAGGGAGGACAGGCGCGAGCAGTACTTC.

The V gene is TRBV27, the J gene TRBJ2-7; D is ambiguous. This CDR3 spans 14 amino acids. The germline V gene has CDR1 MNHEY and CDR2 SMNVEV (reference sequence). V was shortened by 5 bases and J by 3 bases, with 14 bases between the two germline ends. The chain's CDR3 is CASSPTLGDYEQYF. CDR3 sequence (DNA): TGTGCCAGCAGTCCGACCCTAGGAGACTACGAGCAGTACTTC.

The CDR3 is CASSVEQGITDTQYF. The DNA for the CDR3 is TGTGCCAGCAGCGTAGAACAGGGGATCACAGATACGCAGTATTTT. The V gene is TRBV9, the J gene TRBJ2-3, with TRBD1 identical over 7 bases. Per the germline V gene, CDR1 is SGDLS and CDR2 is YYNGEE. The V and J ends lost 0 bases and 2 bases, in that order; junction bases with no gene match: 3. CDR3 length: 15 amino acids.

The chain uses TRBV24-1 and TRBJ2-1, with TRBD2 matching 11 bases. J gave up 7 bases and V 5 bases, and 3 bases lay outside the gene matches. The germline CDR1 and CDR2 sequences are KGHDR and SFDVKD. The length of the CDR3 is 14 residues. CDR3 sequence: CATSGLAGGNEQFF. The CDR3 nucleotides read TGTGCCACCAGTGGGCTAGCGGGGGGTAATGAGCAGTTCTTC.

This clonotype was detected only a few times. This sequence joins TRBV4-1 and TRBJ2-3; possibly TRBD2 for D (6 bases). The CDR3 totals 14 residues. CDR1 is MGHRA and CDR2 is YSYEKL in the germline V gene. Between the trimmed V and J ends, which lost 7 bases and 2 bases, there was a span of 13 bases. The CDR3 DNA is TGCGCCAGCACCCTCGGAGGGCCCACAGATACGCAGTATTTT. Its protein product is CASTLGGPTDTQYF.

V is TRBV7-8 and J is TRBJ2-7; 7 bases are a match to TRBD2. CDR1 and CDR2 from the germline V gene are SGHVS and FQNEAQ. J was trimmed by 3 bases and V by 5 bases; bases with no gene match: 13. This CDR3 region has 16 residues. The CDR3 here is CASSRPQGLTVYEQYF. The CDR3 DNA is TGTGCCAGCAGCCGACCCCAGGGACTAACGGTCTACGAGCAGTACTTC. Based on the CDR3 plus reference TRBV7-8 and TRBJ2-7, the full variable domain is GAGVSQSPRYKVAKRGQDVALRCDPISGHVSLFWYQQALGQGPEFLTYFQNEAQLDKSGLPSDRFFAERPEGSVSTLKIQRTQQEDSAVYLCASSRPQGLTVYEQYFGPGTRLTVT.

The chain combines TRBV28 with TRBJ2-3; 7 positions match TRBD1. V was pared by 6 bases and J by 8 bases, with 14 bases of the junction left unmatched. This CDR3 spans 15 amino acids. CDR1 MDHEN and CDR2 SYDVKM come from the germline V gene. The CDR3 protein is CASRTGEGAQGTQYF. Written as DNA, the CDR3 is TGTGCCAGCAGAACGGGCGAGGGGGCTCAAGGTACGCAGTATTTT.

Note on this clonotype: The germline gene is not matched at one end of the junction; a read error may be the cause. This sequence joins TRBV4-1 and TRBJ2-1; D may be TRBD2 (6 bases). Germline-derived CDR1 and CDR2 are MGHRA and YSYEKL. The CDR3 is made up of 21 amino acids. For the CDR3, the DNA is TGCGCCAGCAGCCAAGAACGACTCGGGACTCGCTCAGTTTCGATCTACATTGAGCAGTTCTTC. This codes for CASSQERLGTRSVSIYIEQFF.

This clonotype was picked up a small number of times. The chain is built from TRBV20-1 and TRBJ1-2, with a possible D match to TRBD1 (6 bases). Germline V CDR1 and CDR2: DFQATT, SNEGSKA (reference sequence). The V and J ends lost 1 base and 4 bases respectively, with 13 bases between them. This CDR3 has 14 residues. CDR3 sequence (DNA): TGCAGTGCTAGAGTTAAAATGGACAGCTATGGCTACACCTTC. Translating gives CSARVKMDSYGYTF.

V and J are TRBV19 and TRBJ1-6; 8 nucleotides agree with TRBD1. The CDR3 runs 15 residues. Germline-derived CDR1 and CDR2 are LNHDA and SQIVND (reference sequence). V trimming: 5 bases; J trimming: 7 bases; junction bases outside the gene matches: 7. The CDR3: CASSRRDRTNSPLHF. CDR3 nucleotide sequence: TGTGCCAGTAGTCGCCGGGACAGGACCAATTCACCCCTCCACTTT.

This chain's CDR3 is CASSQVGSANSPLHF. The CDR3 DNA reads TGCGCCAGCAGCCAAGTGGGCTCCGCGAATTCACCCCTCCACTTT. This chain uses TRBV4-1 with TRBJ1-6; no clear D gene. The ends were cut back, 1 base at V and 7 bases at J, with 11 bases in the middle. The CDR3 consists of 15 residues. Germline V gives CDR1 MGHRA, CDR2 YSYEKL.

The V and J genes are TRBV28 and TRBJ2-7, with 9 bases lining up with TRBD1. CDR1 is MDHEN, CDR2 SYDVKM, per germline. The CDR3 has 14 amino acids. The V gene end was trimmed by 6 bases and the J gene end by 2 bases; junction bases not matched to a gene: 5. The CDR3 DNA sequence: TGTGCCAGCAGCGCAAGGACAGGGGCCTACGAGCAGTACTTC. Encoded protein: CASSARTGAYEQYF.

This clonotype was picked up many times. V usage is TRBV7-6 and J usage is TRBJ2-5, with 8 bases lining up with TRBD2. The J segment lost 4 bases and the V segment lost 5 bases, leaving 21 bases of the junction unmatched. Germline-derived CDR1 and CDR2 are SGHVS and FNYEAQ. This CDR3 comprises 19 residues. The CDR3 reads CASSQRTSTLRDKGETQYF. The CDR3 DNA reads TGTGCCAGCAGCCAACGGACTAGCACCCTTAGAGATAAGGGAGAGACCCAGTACTTC.

The rearrangement uses TRBV28 and TRBJ1-4; D call uncertain. Trimming pared 4 bases from V and 0 bases from J, leaving 15 bases between. CDR1 and CDR2 (germline): MDHEN, SYDVKM. The CDR3 spans 17 residues. CDR3 protein: CASSSPHRGTTNEKLFF. CDR3 nucleotide sequence: TGTGCCAGCAGTTCACCTCACCGAGGAACAACTAATGAAAAACTGTTTTTT.